This TCR beta chain was identified in a study of T cells in Graves' hyperthyroidism and ophthalmopathy (dated by TCRdb to 2018 to 2020). Study-wide context: Peripheral blood was sampled at the time of initial diagnosis, prior to any treatment. To identify distinguishing TCR V-J signatures, a discovery cohort of some 100 patients was used, comprising some 43 with Graves' ophthalmopathy and approximately 57 with stable Graves' hyperthyroidism. Prospective prediction of ophthalmopathy was tested in an independent validation cohort consisting of about 20 hyperthyroidism patients and some 17 patients who later progressed to ophthalmopathy. The approximately 100 discovery patients were randomly split 7:3 into training and test sets. Thyroid tissue and blood T-cell repertoires from several Graves' hyperthyroidism patients were also compared in the study. Following sampling, methimazole starting at 30 mg daily was given to hyperthyroidism patients, and high-dose intravenous methylprednisolone was given to ophthalmopathy patients. TCR Vbeta CDR3 sequencing of 130 to 150 peripheral blood samples (over 40 ophthalmopathy, some 75 hyperthyroidism and approximately 17 progressor patients) is reported in the paper.

Study-level results and caveats: A 13 V-J signature model separated ophthalmopathy from stable hyperthyroidism, with 87.88% sensitivity and 81.08% specificity in cross-validation and 80%/75% in testing. Sample size was not statistically predetermined, and blinding of investigators to group allocation was not performed. Most expanded thyroid clonotypes (frequency above 0.001) were also detected in blood, a finding suggesting that blood repertoires may reflect thyroid immune responses. In validation, progression to ophthalmopathy was predicted by the model with 55% to 71% sensitivity and 72.22% specificity, a median of around 5.9 months before onset.

This clonotype was detected a few times. The antigen it recognizes is unknown. No quality values exist for individual bases; no much larger clone is one base distant. Stable Graves' hyperthyroidism was defined as no progression to ophthalmopathy during 18 months of follow-up. Hyperthyroidism patients were aged 18 to 65 years and newly diagnosed, with disease duration of less than 2 months. Exclusion was applied to patients with uncontrolled infections, other autoimmune diseases, pregnancy or lactation. Clinical symptoms, serum thyroxine and TRAb, thyroid ultrasound, and orbital computed tomography formed the basis for the diagnoses. PBMCs were separated from over 9 ml of fresh peripheral blood using Ficoll-Paque density gradient centrifugation. Trizol reagent was used to extract total RNA, and RNA quality was then checked on an Agilent 2100 Bioanalyzer. Per the germline V gene (reference sequence), PRHDT is the CDR1 and FYEKMQ is the CDR2. Including the terminal cysteine and phenylalanine, the CDR3 comprises 15 residues. The CDR3 DNA has 45 bases and is translated from base 1. V was cut back by 4 bases and J by 0 bases, leaving a gap of 10 bases between them.

The TCR beta CDR3 regions were amplified from the RNA transcripts. A first-round RT-PCR of the TCR CDR3 used the HTBI primer set with the Qiagen OneStep RT-PCR kit. Libraries were constructed in a second round of multiplex PCR, after which size selection and purification were performed. The libraries were sequenced on an Illumina HiSeq2000 using paired-end 100 bp reads. The original methods were these. SOAPnuke was used to process the raw data, removing reads that contained adapters or uncalled bases, had a mean Phred below 15, or lacked an exact match to the constant primer or identifier. High-quality paired reads were merged using COPE v1.2.5, and each unique nucleotide sequence was defined as a clonotype. MiTCR v1.1 was used to align the clonotypes against IMGT TRBV, TRBD and TRBJ reference segments. The analysis included only V-J combinations with a frequency above 0.0001, which together covered around 99% of the repertoires. The TCS score was defined as the ratio of F50 (clonal expansion) to E x V (chaos), calculated using BLOSUM62-based TCRdist between CDR3 peptides within each V-J. Welch's t-statistics and random forest reduced roughly 540 V-J features to fewer than 15, which were used in a naive Bayes classifier (R e1071). The public reads were run again by TCRdb, first through fastp at Q25 and then through MiXCR, and only productive beta chains were kept. Each entry merges the rows of one CDR3 protein and shows their most common DNA and genes. For this entry, the V and J calls and clone size follow TCRdb and not the study's own pipeline. Counted in this sample were around 430,000 distinct CDR3 sequences; 14% to 15% of them appeared once. Of the sample, 30% to 35% is held by the ten largest clones.

Here the chain combines TRBV13 and TRBJ2-1; there is no confident call for the D gene. The TCR comes from a woman aged 30 to 39 with Graves' hyperthyroidism. Source material: blood. The CDR3 corresponds to CASSSRMSSYNEQFF. The DNA sequence is as follows: TGTGCCAGCAGCTCCCGTATGAGCTCCTACAATGAGCAGTTCTTC.